This T cell receptor beta chain was identified during a study of shared clonotypes between healthy human individuals. Terminally differentiated effector memory CD45RA+ cells were excluded from the naive CD8 cells, which were CD45RO-negative and positively selected for CCR7. CDR3 length: 15 residues. Germline values: CDR1 SGHVS, CDR2 FQNEAQ. Trimming took 7 bases from V and 7 from J; bases not matched to a gene: 11. Sequencing used immunoSEQ multiplex PCR; TCRdb keeps in-frame clones, though not all of them. This repertoire shows over 800,000 clones, 80% to 95% found once; its top ten account for less than 25%.

The V call is TRBV7-8, the J call TRBJ1-5; 9 positions agree with TRBD1. The sequencing sample was made of naive CD8+ T cells sorted from blood. The TCR sequence derives from a man aged 25 to 45 in good health. The CDR3: CASTNAGQGIQPQHF. CDR3 bases: TGTGCCAGCACCAACGCGGGACAGGGTATACAGCCCCAGCATTTT.